Included here is one T cell receptor beta chain sequence, with context. As yet, its antigen is unknown. This CDR3 has 16 residues. After removal of 4 bases from V and 3 bases from J, the junction contained 8 bases not matched to a gene. Per germline, CDR1 SGHNT and CDR2 YYREEE (reference sequence). These data are taken from a study of shared clonotypes between healthy human individuals. The repertoire was sequenced with immunoSEQ multiplex PCR; TCRdb's copy has only in-frame clones and lacks some. Among 850,000 to 1,100,000 clones, 60% to 80% were seen once, and the ten largest hold more than 0.85%. Study-level findings and limits: Generation of non-shared clonotypes was less probable than generation of clonotypes shared by all four donors.

This TCR came from a man aged 18 to 30 in good health. Some clones in this sample may be carry-over from other donors' samples. The source material was memory CD4+ T cells from PBMCs. The subset here: CD45RA-negative fraction. The gene calls are TRBV5-4 and TRBJ2-1; TRBD1 aligns across 9 bases. CDR3 sequence (DNA): TGTGCCAGCAGCCTCCCTCCGGGACAGGGCTACAATGAGCAGTTCTTC. Translated, it gives CASSLPPGQGYNEQFF. Full variable domain (remainder filled in from reference TRBV5-4 and TRBJ2-1): ETGVTQSPTHLIKTRGQQVTLRCSSQSGHNTVSWYQQALGQGPQFIFQYYREEENGRGNFPPRFSGLQFPNYSSELNVNALELDDSALYLCASSLPPGQGYNEQFFGPGTRLTVL.